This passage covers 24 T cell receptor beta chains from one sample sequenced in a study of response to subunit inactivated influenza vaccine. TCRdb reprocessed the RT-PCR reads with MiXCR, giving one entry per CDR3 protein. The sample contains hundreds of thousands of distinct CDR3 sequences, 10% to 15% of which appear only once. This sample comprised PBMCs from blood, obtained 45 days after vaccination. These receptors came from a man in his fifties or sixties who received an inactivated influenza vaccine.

The CDR3 sequence is CASKISTGGNTEAFF. The CDR3 bases are TGTGCCAGCAAGATCTCCACAGGGGGGAACACTGAAGCTTTCTTT. This chain connects TRBV12-3 or TRBV12-4 to TRBJ1-1, with 8 bases aligning to TRBD1. The CDR3 contains 15 residues. V lost 7 bases to trimming and J lost 1 base; unmatched junction nucleotides: 8.

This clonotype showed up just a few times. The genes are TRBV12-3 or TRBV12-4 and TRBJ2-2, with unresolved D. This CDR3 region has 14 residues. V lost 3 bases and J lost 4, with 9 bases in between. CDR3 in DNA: TGTGCCAGCAGTTTGAAGGGAACCACCGGGGAGCTGTTTTTT. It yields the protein CASSLKGTTGELFF.

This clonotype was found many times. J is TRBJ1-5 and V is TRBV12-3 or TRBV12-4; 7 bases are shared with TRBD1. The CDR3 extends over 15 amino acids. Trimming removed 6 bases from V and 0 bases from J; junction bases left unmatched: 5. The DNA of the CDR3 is TGTGCCAGCAGAACAGGGGCTTATAGCAATCAGCCCCAGCATTTT. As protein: CASRTGAYSNQPQHF.

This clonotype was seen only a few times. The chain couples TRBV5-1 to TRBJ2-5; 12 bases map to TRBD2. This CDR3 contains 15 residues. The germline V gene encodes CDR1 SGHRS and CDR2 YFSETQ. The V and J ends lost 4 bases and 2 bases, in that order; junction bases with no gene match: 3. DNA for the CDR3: TGCGCCAGCAGCCCTAGCGGGGGGGGACAAGAGACCCAGTACTTC. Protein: CASSPSGGGQETQYF.

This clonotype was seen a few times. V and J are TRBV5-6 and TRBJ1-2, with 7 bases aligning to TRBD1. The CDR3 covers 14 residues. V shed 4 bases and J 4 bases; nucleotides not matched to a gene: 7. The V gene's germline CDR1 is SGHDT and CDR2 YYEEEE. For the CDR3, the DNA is TGTGCCAGCAGCGTACGGGACAGTTTCTATGGCTACACCTTC. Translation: CASSVRDSFYGYTF.

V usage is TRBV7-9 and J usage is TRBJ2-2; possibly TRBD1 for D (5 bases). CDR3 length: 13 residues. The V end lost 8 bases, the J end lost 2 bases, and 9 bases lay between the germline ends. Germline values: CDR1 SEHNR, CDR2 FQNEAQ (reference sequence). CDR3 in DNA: TGTGCCAGCGGGGCCCAAAACACCGGGGAGCTGTTTTTT. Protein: CASGAQNTGELFF.

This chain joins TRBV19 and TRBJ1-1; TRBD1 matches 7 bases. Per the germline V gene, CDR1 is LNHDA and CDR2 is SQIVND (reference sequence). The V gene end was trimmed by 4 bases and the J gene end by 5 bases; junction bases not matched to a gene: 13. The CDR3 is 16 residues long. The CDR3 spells CASSNRGRTLGTEAFF. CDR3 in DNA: TGTGCCAGTAGTAACAGGGGAAGGACTCTGGGGACTGAAGCTTTCTTT.

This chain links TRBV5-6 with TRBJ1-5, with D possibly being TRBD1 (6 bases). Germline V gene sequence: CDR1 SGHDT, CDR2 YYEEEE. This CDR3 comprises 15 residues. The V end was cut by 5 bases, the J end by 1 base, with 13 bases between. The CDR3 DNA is TGTGCCAGCAGTAGACAGGCGTTAAGCAATCAGCCCCAGCATTTT. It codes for CASSRQALSNQPQHF.

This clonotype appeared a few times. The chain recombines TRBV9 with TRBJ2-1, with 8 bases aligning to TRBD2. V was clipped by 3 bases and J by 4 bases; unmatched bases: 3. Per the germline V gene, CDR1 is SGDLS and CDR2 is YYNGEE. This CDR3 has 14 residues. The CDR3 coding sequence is TGTGCCAGCAGCGACGCTAGCGGGTACAATGAGCAGTTCTTC. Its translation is CASSDASGYNEQFF.

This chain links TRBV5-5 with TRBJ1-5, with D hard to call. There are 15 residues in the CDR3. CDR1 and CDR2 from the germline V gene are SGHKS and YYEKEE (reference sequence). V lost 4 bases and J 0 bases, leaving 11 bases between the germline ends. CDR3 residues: CASSEDGYSNQPQHF. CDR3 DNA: TGTGCCAGCAGCGAAGACGGATATAGCAATCAGCCCCAGCATTTT. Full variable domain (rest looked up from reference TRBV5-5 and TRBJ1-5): DAGVTQSPTHLIKTRGQQVTLRCSPISGHKSVSWYQQVLGQGPQFIFQYYEKEERGRGNFPDRFSARQFPNYSSELNVNALLLGDSALYLCASSEDGYSNQPQHFGDGTRLSIL.

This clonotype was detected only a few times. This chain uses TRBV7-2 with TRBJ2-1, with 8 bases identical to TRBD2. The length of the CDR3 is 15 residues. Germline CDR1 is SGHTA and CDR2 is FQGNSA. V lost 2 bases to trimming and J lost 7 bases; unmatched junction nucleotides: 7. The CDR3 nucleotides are TGTGCCAGCAGCTTACCCAGCGGGGGTAGGAATGAGCAGTTCTTC. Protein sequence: CASSLPSGGRNEQFF.

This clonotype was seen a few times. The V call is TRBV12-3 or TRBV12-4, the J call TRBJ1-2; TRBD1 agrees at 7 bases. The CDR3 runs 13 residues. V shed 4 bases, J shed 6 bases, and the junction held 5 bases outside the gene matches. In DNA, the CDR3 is TGTGCCAGCAGTTCAACAGGGGCTGATGGCTACACCTTC. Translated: CASSSTGADGYTF.

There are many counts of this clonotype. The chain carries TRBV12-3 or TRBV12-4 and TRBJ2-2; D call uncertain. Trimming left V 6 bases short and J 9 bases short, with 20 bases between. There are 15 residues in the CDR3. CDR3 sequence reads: CASSPQGEFSRELFF. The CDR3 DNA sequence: TGTGCCAGCAGCCCCCAAGGCGAGTTTTCGAGGGAGCTGTTTTTT.

The CDR3 sequence: CSARDDGGGIYGEQFF. CDR3 nucleotides: TGCAGTGCTAGGGACGATGGGGGGGGGATTTATGGTGAGCAGTTCTTC. This sequence joins TRBV20-1 and TRBJ2-1; 7 positions match TRBD2. This CDR3 is built from 16 residues. The germline CDR1 and CDR2 sequences are DFQATT and SNEGSKA (reference sequence). The J segment lost 9 bases and the V segment lost 3 bases, leaving 17 bases of the junction unmatched.

CDR3: CASSSSGGATGELFF. In nucleotides, the CDR3 is TGTGCCAGCAGCTCTAGCGGGGGGGCCACCGGGGAGCTGTTTTTT. The chain has TRBV7-2 and TRBJ2-2, with 12 nucleotides matching TRBD2. The germline V gene encodes CDR1 SGHTA and CDR2 FQGNSA. The J segment lost 4 bases and the V segment lost 4 bases, leaving 1 base of the junction unmatched. This CDR3 is 15 amino acids long.

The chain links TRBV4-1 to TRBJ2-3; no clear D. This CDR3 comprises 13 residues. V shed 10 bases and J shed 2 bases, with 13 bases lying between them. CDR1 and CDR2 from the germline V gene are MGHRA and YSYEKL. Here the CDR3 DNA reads TGCGCCACCTCAAAAGAGTTCACAGATACGCAGTATTTT. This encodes CATSKEFTDTQYF.

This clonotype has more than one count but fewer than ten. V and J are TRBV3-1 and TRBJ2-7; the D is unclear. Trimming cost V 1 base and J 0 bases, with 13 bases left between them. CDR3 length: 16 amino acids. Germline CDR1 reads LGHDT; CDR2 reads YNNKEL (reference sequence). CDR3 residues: CASSQGVFRSSYEQYF. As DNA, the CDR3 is TGTGCCAGCAGCCAAGGTGTCTTTAGGAGCTCCTACGAGCAGTACTTC.

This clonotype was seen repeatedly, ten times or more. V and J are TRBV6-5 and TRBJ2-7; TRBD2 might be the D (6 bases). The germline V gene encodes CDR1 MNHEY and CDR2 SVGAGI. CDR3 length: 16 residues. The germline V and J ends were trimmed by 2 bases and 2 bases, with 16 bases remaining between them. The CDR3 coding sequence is TGTGCCAGCAGTTACGCCCAAGGAGGGGCCGCCTACGAGCAGTACTTC. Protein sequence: CASSYAQGGAAYEQYF.

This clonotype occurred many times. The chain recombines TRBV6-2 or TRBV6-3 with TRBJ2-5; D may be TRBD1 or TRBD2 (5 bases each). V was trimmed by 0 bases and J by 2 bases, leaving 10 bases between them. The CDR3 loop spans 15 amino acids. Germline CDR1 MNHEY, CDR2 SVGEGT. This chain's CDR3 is CASSYSMGEQETQYF. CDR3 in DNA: TGTGCCAGCAGTTACTCGATGGGGGAACAAGAGACCCAGTACTTC.

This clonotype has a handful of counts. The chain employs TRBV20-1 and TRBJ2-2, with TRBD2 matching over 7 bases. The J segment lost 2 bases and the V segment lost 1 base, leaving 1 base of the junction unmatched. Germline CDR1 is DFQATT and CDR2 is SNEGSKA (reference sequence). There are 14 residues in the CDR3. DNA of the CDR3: TGCAGTGCTAGAGGACTAGCTAACACCGGGGAGCTGTTTTTT. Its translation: CSARGLANTGELFF.

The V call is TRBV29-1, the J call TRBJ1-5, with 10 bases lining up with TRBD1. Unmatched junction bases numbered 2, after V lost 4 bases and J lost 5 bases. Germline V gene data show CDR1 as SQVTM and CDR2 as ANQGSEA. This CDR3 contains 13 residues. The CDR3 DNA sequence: TGCAGCGTTGGACAGGGGGCGCATCAGCCCCAGCATTTT. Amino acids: CSVGQGAHQPQHF.

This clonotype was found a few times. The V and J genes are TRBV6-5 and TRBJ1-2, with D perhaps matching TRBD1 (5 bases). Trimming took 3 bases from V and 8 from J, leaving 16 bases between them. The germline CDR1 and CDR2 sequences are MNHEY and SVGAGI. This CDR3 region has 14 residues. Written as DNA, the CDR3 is TGTGCCAGCAGTTATGGGGGGACCCAGAGGGGCTACACCTTC. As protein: CASSYGGTQRGYTF.

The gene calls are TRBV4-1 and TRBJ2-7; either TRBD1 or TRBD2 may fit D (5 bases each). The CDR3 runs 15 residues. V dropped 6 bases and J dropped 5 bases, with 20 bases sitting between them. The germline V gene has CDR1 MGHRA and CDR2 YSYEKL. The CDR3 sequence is CASSRLGGKRNEQYF. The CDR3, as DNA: TGCGCCAGCAGTCGACTTGGGGGAAAGAGGAACGAGCAGTACTTC.

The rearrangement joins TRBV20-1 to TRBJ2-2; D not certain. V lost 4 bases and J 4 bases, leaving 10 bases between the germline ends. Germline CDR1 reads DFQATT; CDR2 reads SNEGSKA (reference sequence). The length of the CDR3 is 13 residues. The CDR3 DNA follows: TGCAGTGCTAAACGACGGTCCACCGGGGAGCTGTTTTTT. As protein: CSAKRRSTGELFF.